This TCR beta chain was observed in a study of T cells in Graves' hyperthyroidism and ophthalmopathy. Patients affected by ophthalmopathy presented a Clinical Activity Score of at least 3, a NOSPECS grade of at least 4, and disease duration below 3 months. This clonotype was detected a few times. Amplified TCR beta CDR3 regions derived from RNA transcripts. Carried out on the TCR CDR3, a first-round RT-PCR used the HTBI primer set. TCRdb reprocessed the multiplex PCR reads via MiXCR and lists one record per CDR3 protein. The profile shows hundreds of thousands of distinct CDR3 sequences, around 15% of them singletons. The CDR3 has 14 amino acids. Trimming removed 3 bases at V and 0 bases at J, with 9 bases between. CDR1 is SGHRS, CDR2 YFSETQ, per germline.

The chain links TRBV5-1 to TRBJ2-5; weak D call: TRBD1 (6 bases). The specimen was blood. The sequence derives from a woman aged 50 to 60 with Graves' ophthalmopathy. The CDR3 protein is CASSSGQHQETQYF. The CDR3 nucleotides are TGCGCCAGCAGCTCAGGACAGCACCAAGAGACCCAGTACTTC. Filled out from reference TRBV5-1 and TRBJ2-5, the complete variable domain reads KAGVTQTPRYLIKTRGQQVTLSCSPISGHRSVSWYQQTPGQGLQFLFEYFSETQRNKGNFPGRFSGRQFSNSRSEMNVSTLELGDSALYLCASSSGQHQETQYFGPGTRLLVL.